The 27 T cell receptor beta chains reported below all come from one sample, sequenced in a study of CD8 T cells in ankylosing spondylitis. TCRdb processed the 5' RACE reads anew with MiXCR; each CDR3 protein has one entry. Here the sample spans fewer than 200,000 distinct CDR3 sequences, about 20% being singletons. Sequenced: blood, either unsorted or a sorted T cell fraction (not recorded which). The receptor set was obtained from a male donor aged 10 to 35 with ankylosing spondylitis or in good health (not recorded which).

Ten or more counts support this clonotype. V and J are TRBV7-9 and TRBJ1-4, with TRBD1 matching over 7 bases. V lost 5 bases, J lost 4 bases, and 4 bases stayed unmatched. The CDR3 covers 14 residues. The germline V gene has CDR1 SEHNR and CDR2 FQNEAQ (reference sequence). The CDR3 spells CASSRDSLNEKLFF. CDR3 coding DNA: TGTGCCAGCAGCCGGGACAGCCTTAATGAAAAACTGTTTTTT. Drawing the rest from reference TRBV7-9 and TRBJ1-4, the complete variable domain is DTGVSQNPRHKITKRGQNVTFRCDPISEHNRLYWYRQTLGQGPEFLTYFQNEAQLEKSRLLSDRFSAERPKGSFSTLEIQRTEQGDSAMYLCASSRDSLNEKLFFGSGTQLSVL.

In regard to this clonotype: Sequence at one end of the junction differs from germline and may be a read error. The DNA of the CDR3 is TGTGCCATCAGTTTAGGCCAGGGAGGCACAGATACGCAGTATTTT. Translating gives CAISLGQGGTDTQYF. The chain has TRBV12-3 or TRBV12-4 and TRBJ2-3; D is possibly TRBD1 or TRBD2 (5 bases each). There are 15 residues in the CDR3.

This clonotype appeared many times. This chain uses TRBV29-1 with TRBJ1-1; D is possibly TRBD1 (5 bases). The V end lost 7 bases, the J end lost 4 bases, and 10 bases lay between the germline ends. Germline V gene lookup returns CDR1 SQVTM and CDR2 ANQGSEA. There are 11 residues in the CDR3. The CDR3 sequence: CSARGSTEAFF. The CDR3 DNA reads TGCAGCGCCCGGGGCTCCACTGAAGCTTTCTTT.

There are many counts of this clonotype. The chain recombines TRBV25-1 with TRBJ1-1; possibly TRBD1 for D (5 bases). V gave up 10 bases and J gave up 4 bases, with 10 bases separating them. The CDR3 is 11 amino acids. Germline V lookup: CDR1 MGHDK, CDR2 SYGVNS. CDR3 in amino acids: CATRGGTEAFF. DNA for the CDR3: TGTGCCACCCGGGGGGGCACTGAAGCTTTCTTT.

In this sample, this clonotype turned up a few times. The chain carries TRBV19 and TRBJ1-1; the D gene is possibly TRBD1 (5 bases). CDR1 is LNHDA, CDR2 SQIVND, per germline (reference sequence). CDR3 size: 13 residues. V lost 7 bases to trimming and J lost 0 bases, with 9 bases between them. The CDR3 is CASTGGVNTEAFF. The CDR3 bases are TGTGCCAGTACCGGGGGTGTGAACACTGAAGCTTTCTTT.

This clonotype was found many times. The chain employs TRBV5-1 and TRBJ2-5; weak D call: TRBD1 (6 bases). Trimming stripped 2 bases from V and 2 bases from J, with 10 bases between. The CDR3 has 14 amino acids. Germline loops: CDR1 SGHRS, CDR2 YFSETQ. CDR3 sequence: CASSFGDRQETQYF. The CDR3 nucleotides read TGCGCCAGCAGCTTCGGCGACAGGCAAGAGACCCAGTACTTC.

This rearrangement joins TRBV29-1 to TRBJ2-1, with D perhaps matching TRBD1 (5 bases). This CDR3 is 14 amino acids long. Trimming left V 7 bases short and J 5 bases short, with 18 bases between. Germline values: CDR1 SQVTM, CDR2 ANQGSEA. CDR3 bases: TGCAGCGCTGTAACAGGTCTGATCGACAATGAGCAGTTCTTC. This sequence encodes CSAVTGLIDNEQFF.

This clonotype was counted a few times. The chain uses TRBV29-1 and TRBJ2-2, with 7 bases fitting TRBD1. The V gene end was trimmed by 4 bases and the J gene end by 7 bases; junction bases not matched to a gene: 3. This CDR3 spans 12 amino acids. From germline, CDR1 is SQVTM and CDR2 ANQGSEA. CDR3 in amino acids: CSVGQGNGELFF. CDR3 nucleotide sequence: TGCAGCGTTGGACAGGGAAACGGGGAGCTGTTTTTT.

This clonotype was detected many times. The chain carries TRBV5-1 and TRBJ1-2; D gene uncertain. The CDR3 runs 13 residues. The germline CDR1 and CDR2 sequences are SGHRS and YFSETQ. The V and J ends lost 0 bases and 8 bases respectively, with 11 bases between them. The CDR3: CASSLGPRGGYTF. In nucleotides, the CDR3 is TGCGCCAGCAGCTTGGGACCTCGAGGGGGCTACACCTTC. Based on the CDR3 plus reference TRBV5-1 and TRBJ1-2, the full variable domain is KAGVTQTPRYLIKTRGQQVTLSCSPISGHRSVSWYQQTPGQGLQFLFEYFSETQRNKGNFPGRFSGRQFSNSRSEMNVSTLELGDSALYLCASSLGPRGGYTFGSGTRLTVV.

In this sample, this clonotype turned up many times. The V gene is TRBV7-9, the J gene TRBJ2-2; the match to TRBD2 covers 7 bases. Per germline, CDR1 SEHNR and CDR2 FQNEAQ (reference sequence). The CDR3 covers 16 residues. After removal of 3 bases from V and 3 bases from J, the junction contained 7 bases not matched to a gene. The DNA for the CDR3 is TGTGCCAGCAGCTTCCTTCCCAGCGGGGACACCGGGGAGCTGTTTTTT. Protein sequence: CASSFLPSGDTGELFF.

This clonotype was recorded at least ten times. The chain joins TRBV9 to TRBJ2-5, with TRBD2 identical over 12 bases. Trimming cost V 3 bases and J 5 bases; bases outside gene matches: 5. The germline CDR1 and CDR2 sequences are SGDLS and YYNGEE. CDR3 length: 15 amino acids. CDR3 in amino acids: CASSASGRAEETQYF. DNA for the CDR3: TGTGCCAGCAGCGCTAGCGGGAGGGCCGAGGAGACCCAGTACTTC.

The sample holds many counts of this clonotype. The chain has TRBV6-4 and TRBJ2-1; D not resolved. Germline V gene sequence: CDR1 MRHNA, CDR2 SNTAGT. The CDR3 has 13 amino acids. V lost 4 bases and J lost 5, with 9 bases in between. The CDR3 reads CASSVTGNNEQFF. The CDR3 coding sequence is TGTGCCAGCAGTGTTACTGGGAACAATGAGCAGTTCTTC.

The rearrangement joins TRBV6-1 to TRBJ2-1, with D perhaps TRBD2 (5 bases). V lost 4 bases and J 6 bases, leaving 10 bases between the germline ends. Per the germline V gene, CDR1 is MNHNS and CDR2 is SASEGT. The CDR3 runs 13 residues. The CDR3 loop is CASSAGVSNEQFF. CDR3 in DNA: TGTGCCAGCAGTGCCGGGGTATCCAATGAGCAGTTCTTC.

This clonotype was observed at least ten times. The chain is built from TRBV29-1 and TRBJ2-4; TRBD1 aligns across 10 bases. This CDR3 spans 17 amino acids. With V trimmed by 7 bases and J by 1 base, 13 bases remained unmatched. Germline-derived CDR1 and CDR2 are SQVTM and ANQGSEA. The CDR3 bases are TGCAGCGCAGGACTAGACGGGACAGGGGTGGCCAAAAACATTCAGTACTTC. Protein: CSAGLDGTGVAKNIQYF.

In this sample, this clonotype turned up many times. The genes are TRBV29-1 and TRBJ2-5; no definite D call. V lost 7 bases and J 4 bases, leaving 16 bases between the germline ends. The CDR3 totals 13 residues. The V gene's germline CDR1 is SQVTM and CDR2 ANQGSEA. This CDR3 is CSGRGVGLETQYF. In DNA, the CDR3 is TGCAGCGGCCGCGGCGTGGGGTTAGAGACCCAGTACTTC.

This clonotype occurred many times. The CDR3 sequence: CASSLQGAPNSPLHF. In nucleotides, the CDR3 is TGTGCCAGCAGCTTACAGGGGGCCCCTAATTCACCCCTCCACTTT. The genes are TRBV7-3 and TRBJ1-6; 8 bases are a match to TRBD1. CDR3 length: 15 residues. V was pared by 2 bases and J by 6 bases, with 3 bases of the junction left unmatched. The V gene's germline CDR1 is SGHTA and CDR2 FQGTGA. Full variable domain (rest looked up from reference TRBV7-3 and TRBJ1-6): GAGVSQTPSNKVTEKGKYVELRCDPISGHTALYWYRQSLGQGPEFLIYFQGTGAADDSGLPNDRFFAVRPEGSVSTLKIQRTERGDSAVYLCASSLQGAPNSPLHFGNGTRLTVT.

The rearrangement uses TRBV27 and TRBJ2-1, with 8 bases lining up with TRBD1. Looked up from germline, CDR1 is MNHEY and CDR2 is SMNVEV (reference sequence). Losses at the gene ends were 6 bases for V and 5 bases for J; bases not matched to a gene: 12. The CDR3 is 16 residues long. The CDR3 DNA sequence: TGTGCCAGCAGAAAGAACCCGGGACAGGCCAACAATGAGCAGTTCTTC. It is translated as CASRKNPGQANNEQFF.

The V and J genes are TRBV20-1 and TRBJ2-1; 9 bases agree with TRBD2. The CDR3 sequence is 16 residues long. Germline V gene data show CDR1 as DFQATT and CDR2 as SNEGSKA (reference sequence). J lost 1 base, V lost 0 bases, and 4 bases had no gene match. Here the CDR3 reads CSAREREGLSYNEQFF. Here the CDR3 DNA reads TGCAGTGCTAGAGAGCGGGAGGGCCTGTCCTACAATGAGCAGTTCTTC.

This clonotype appeared many times. The gene calls are TRBV7-7 and TRBJ2-1; 8 nucleotides line up with TRBD1. This CDR3 has 15 amino acids. The germline CDR1 and CDR2 sequences are SSHAT and FNYEAQ (reference sequence). V was clipped by 5 bases and J by 3 bases; unmatched bases: 6. The chain's CDR3 is CASSPGQVSYNEQFF. The CDR3 nucleotides are TGTGCCAGCAGCCCGGGACAGGTCAGCTACAATGAGCAGTTCTTC.

This clonotype was counted at least ten times. V gene TRBV27 combines with J gene TRBJ2-1; 7 bases are shared with TRBD2. The CDR3 is made up of 15 amino acids. Per germline, CDR1 MNHEY and CDR2 SMNVEV (reference sequence). V shed 2 bases and J 6 bases; nucleotides not matched to a gene: 7. The CDR3 DNA reads as TGTGCCAGCAGTTTACTTGGCGGGAGTATCAATGAGCAGTTCTTC. As protein: CASSLLGGSINEQFF.

The sample holds a few counts of this clonotype. V usage is TRBV20-1 and J usage is TRBJ2-2; D uncertain. The CDR3 runs to 9 residues. Germline assignment: CDR1 DFQATT and CDR2 SNEGSKA (reference sequence). The CDR3: CRGIRELFF. In DNA form, the CDR3 reads TGCAGGGGGATTAGGGAGCTGTTTTTT.

This clonotype was counted many times. This chain joins TRBV20-1 and TRBJ2-6; TRBD1 is a possible D gene (6 bases). The germline V gene has CDR1 DFQATT and CDR2 SNEGSKA (reference sequence). CDR3 length: 16 amino acids. The CDR3 sequence: CKPNPGQFSGANVLTF. As DNA, the CDR3 is TGCAAACCGAACCCGGGACAATTTTCTGGGGCCAACGTCCTGACTTTC.

This clonotype was recorded many times. The gene calls are TRBV6-8 and TRBJ2-7, with 13 bases aligning to TRBD2. The CDR3 spans 20 residues. CDR1 is MNHGY and CDR2 is SAAAGT in the germline V gene. The trim removed 5 bases at V and 0 bases at J, leaving 16 bases unmatched. For the CDR3, the DNA is TGTGCCAGCAGTCACCACCCCTCAGGGACTAGCGGGAAAACCTCCTACGAGCAGTACTTC. As protein: CASSHHPSGTSGKTSYEQYF.

This clonotype showed up just once. This chain joins TRBV6-5 and TRBJ2-7; 11 bases are a match to TRBD2. Germline CDR1 reads MNHEY; CDR2 reads SVGAGI. The CDR3 loop spans 18 amino acids. V was clipped by 6 bases and J by 3 bases; unmatched bases: 16. The CDR3, as DNA: TGTGCCAGCAGCGCAACCCTTATAGCGGGAGGGTACATCTACGAGCAGTACGTC. Amino acid sequence: CASSATLIAGGYIYEQYV.

This clonotype was detected ten times or more. DNA of the CDR3: TGTGCCAGCAGTGAATCAGCACACTCCACCTACGAGCAGTACTTC. This codes for CASSESAHSTYEQYF. This chain connects TRBV6-4 to TRBJ2-7; D gene uncertain. This CDR3 contains 15 residues. Trimming left V 3 bases short and J 2 bases short, with 14 bases between. Looked up from germline, CDR1 is MRHNA and CDR2 is SNTAGT.

This clonotype was recorded at least ten times. The V call is TRBV20-1, the J call TRBJ1-2, with D maybe TRBD1 (6 bases). V lost 5 bases, J lost 5 bases, and 21 bases lay in between. The CDR3 covers 15 residues. Germline CDR1 reads DFQATT; CDR2 reads SNEGSKA (reference sequence). The DNA of the CDR3 is TGCAGTGCTGAGGATACAGACAGGATACTTTATGGCTACACCTTC. This sequence encodes CSAEDTDRILYGYTF.

Ten or more counts support this clonotype. The chain combines TRBV7-9 with TRBJ2-5, with TRBD1 matching 9 bases. The CDR3 consists of 17 residues. Germline-derived CDR1 and CDR2 are SEHNR and FQNEAQ (reference sequence). The ends lost 4 bases at V and 2 bases at J; junction bases unmatched: 11. The CDR3 coding sequence is TGTGCCAGCAGCTATCCGGGACAGGGTAGGGAGCAAGAGACCCAGTACTTC. Translating it yields CASSYPGQGREQETQYF.